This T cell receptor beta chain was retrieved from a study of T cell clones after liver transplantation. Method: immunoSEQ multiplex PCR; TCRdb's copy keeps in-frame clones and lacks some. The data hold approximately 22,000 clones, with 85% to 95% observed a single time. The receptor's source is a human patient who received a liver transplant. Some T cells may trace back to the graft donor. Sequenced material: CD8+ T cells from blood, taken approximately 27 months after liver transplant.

Here the CDR3 reads CASSIGLGVYEQYF. In DNA, the CDR3 is TGTGCCAGTAGTATCGGACTAGGTGTCTACGAGCAGTACTTC. The gene calls are TRBV19 and TRBJ2-7; the match to TRBD2 covers 7 bases. V lost 3 bases and J lost 3; bases outside the gene matches: 5. Germline V gene sequence: CDR1 LNHDA, CDR2 SQIVND (reference sequence). CDR3 size: 14 residues.